Listed below are T cell receptor beta chains from one sample, sequenced in a study of cytomegalovirus exposure and HLA in healthy donors. The data were produced by immunoSEQ multiplex PCR, yet TCRdb's version contains in-frame clones alone and is incomplete. The sample lists approximately 150,000 clones; roughly two thirds were seen once. Material: PBMCs. These receptors all come from a male donor in good health and CMV-seronegative. Each CDR3 is given with its conserved first and last residue. The D gene is left open where the match is weak. Clone size is shown for a subset of rows, as once, few, many or a class of expanded clone.

j_call clone_size v_call d_call cdr3_aa cdr3_nt
TRBJ2-7 NA TRBV10-3 NA CAITDSVNSYEQYF TGTGCCATCACTGACAGTGTCAACTCCTACGAGCAGTACTTC
TRBJ2-3 few TRBV7-3 TRBD2 CASSLGGGAVDTQYF TGTGCCAGCAGCTTAGGCGGGGGGGCTGTAGATACGCAGTATTTT
TRBJ1-6 NA TRBV5-1 NA CASSLVGGEGQSSYNSPLHF TGCGCCAGCAGCTTGGTAGGCGGGGAGGGACAAAGCTCCTATAATTCACCCCTCCACTTT
TRBJ2-7 few TRBV6-5 TRBD1 CASSYLRTGWDEQYF TGTGCCAGCAGTTACTTAAGGACAGGGTGGGACGAGCAGTACTTC
TRBJ1-3 NA TRBV4-3 NA CASSQALAGGNTIYF TGCGCCAGCAGCCAAGCCTTGGCGGGTGGAAACACCATATATTTT
TRBJ1-1 NA TRBV5-1 TRBD1 CASNSGTGGDAGPFF TGCGCCAGCAACTCCGGGACAGGGGGCGACGCCGGCCCTTTCTTT
TRBJ1-1 few TRBV14 NA CASSRWGVNTEAFF TGTGCCAGCAGCCGATGGGGGGTGAACACTGAAGCTTTCTTT
TRBJ2-5 few TRBV29-1 TRBD2 CSVRGLDQETQYF TGCAGCGTTCGCGGACTAGACCAAGAGACCCAGTACTTC
TRBJ2-7 NA TRBV7-2 TRBD1 CASSFWTGGAYEQYF TGTGCCAGCAGCTTTTGGACAGGAGGAGCCTACGAGCAGTACTTC
TRBJ1-1 NA TRBV6-5 NA CASRGTPPEAFF TGTGCCAGCAGGGGGACTCCCCCGGAAGCTTTCTTT
TRBJ1-3 NA TRBV9 NA CASSREGAGNTIYF TGTGCCAGCAGCCGTGAGGGCGCTGGAAACACCATATATTTT
TRBJ1-2 NA TRBV29-1 NA CSVQQGYGYTF TGCAGCGTCCAACAGGGATATGGCTACACCTTC